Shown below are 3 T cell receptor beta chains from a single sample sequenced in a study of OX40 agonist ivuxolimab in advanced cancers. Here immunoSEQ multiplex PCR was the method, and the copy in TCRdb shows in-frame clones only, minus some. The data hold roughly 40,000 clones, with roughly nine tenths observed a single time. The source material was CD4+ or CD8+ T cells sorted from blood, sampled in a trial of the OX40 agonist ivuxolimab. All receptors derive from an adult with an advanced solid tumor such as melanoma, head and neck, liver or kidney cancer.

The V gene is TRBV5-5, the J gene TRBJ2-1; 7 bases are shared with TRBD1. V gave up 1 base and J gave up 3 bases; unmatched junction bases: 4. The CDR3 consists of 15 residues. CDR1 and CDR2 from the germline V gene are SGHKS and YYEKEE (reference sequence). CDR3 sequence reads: CASSLSRGNYNEQFF. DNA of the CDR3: TGTGCCAGCAGCTTGTCCAGGGGGAACTACAATGAGCAGTTCTTC. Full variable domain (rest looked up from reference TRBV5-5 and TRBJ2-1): DAGVTQSPTHLIKTRGQQVTLRCSPISGHKSVSWYQQVLGQGPQFIFQYYEKEERGRGNFPDRFSARQFPNYSSELNVNALLLGDSALYLCASSLSRGNYNEQFFGPGTRLTVL.

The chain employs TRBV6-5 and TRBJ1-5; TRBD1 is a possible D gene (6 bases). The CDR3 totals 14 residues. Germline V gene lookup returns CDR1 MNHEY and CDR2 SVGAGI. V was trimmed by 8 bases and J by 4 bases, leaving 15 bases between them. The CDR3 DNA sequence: TGTGCCAGCCAACCCAACAGGGCAAATCAGCCCCAGCATTTT. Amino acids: CASQPNRANQPQHF.

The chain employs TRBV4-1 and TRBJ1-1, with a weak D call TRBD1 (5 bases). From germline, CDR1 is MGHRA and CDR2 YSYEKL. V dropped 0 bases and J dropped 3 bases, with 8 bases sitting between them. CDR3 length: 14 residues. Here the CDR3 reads CASSQDWGDTEAFF. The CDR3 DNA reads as TGCGCCAGCAGCCAAGATTGGGGGGACACTGAAGCTTTCTTT.